This TCR beta chain was sequenced during a study of cytomegalovirus exposure and HLA in healthy donors. The ends were cut back, 8 bases at V and 2 bases at J, with 28 bases in the middle. CDR3 length equals 19 residues. Germline CDR1 is MRHNA and CDR2 is SNTAGT. 13 Jbeta primers and 60 Vbeta primers were used for the PCR. Here immunoSEQ multiplex PCR was the method, and the copy in TCRdb shows in-frame clones only, minus some. The data show 200,000 to 300,000 clones, with about 81% seen just once and 7% to 9% held by the top ten. V is TRBV6-4 and J is TRBJ1-3; D is perhaps TRBD1 (5 bases). The sequence was obtained from a woman in her fifties or sixties in good health and CMV-seropositive. Sample: PBMCs. CDR3 sequence: CASYLTPNFSGRPGNTIYF. The CDR3 bases are TGTGCCAGCTACCTTACCCCAAATTTTTCAGGGCGACCTGGAAACACCATATATTTT.